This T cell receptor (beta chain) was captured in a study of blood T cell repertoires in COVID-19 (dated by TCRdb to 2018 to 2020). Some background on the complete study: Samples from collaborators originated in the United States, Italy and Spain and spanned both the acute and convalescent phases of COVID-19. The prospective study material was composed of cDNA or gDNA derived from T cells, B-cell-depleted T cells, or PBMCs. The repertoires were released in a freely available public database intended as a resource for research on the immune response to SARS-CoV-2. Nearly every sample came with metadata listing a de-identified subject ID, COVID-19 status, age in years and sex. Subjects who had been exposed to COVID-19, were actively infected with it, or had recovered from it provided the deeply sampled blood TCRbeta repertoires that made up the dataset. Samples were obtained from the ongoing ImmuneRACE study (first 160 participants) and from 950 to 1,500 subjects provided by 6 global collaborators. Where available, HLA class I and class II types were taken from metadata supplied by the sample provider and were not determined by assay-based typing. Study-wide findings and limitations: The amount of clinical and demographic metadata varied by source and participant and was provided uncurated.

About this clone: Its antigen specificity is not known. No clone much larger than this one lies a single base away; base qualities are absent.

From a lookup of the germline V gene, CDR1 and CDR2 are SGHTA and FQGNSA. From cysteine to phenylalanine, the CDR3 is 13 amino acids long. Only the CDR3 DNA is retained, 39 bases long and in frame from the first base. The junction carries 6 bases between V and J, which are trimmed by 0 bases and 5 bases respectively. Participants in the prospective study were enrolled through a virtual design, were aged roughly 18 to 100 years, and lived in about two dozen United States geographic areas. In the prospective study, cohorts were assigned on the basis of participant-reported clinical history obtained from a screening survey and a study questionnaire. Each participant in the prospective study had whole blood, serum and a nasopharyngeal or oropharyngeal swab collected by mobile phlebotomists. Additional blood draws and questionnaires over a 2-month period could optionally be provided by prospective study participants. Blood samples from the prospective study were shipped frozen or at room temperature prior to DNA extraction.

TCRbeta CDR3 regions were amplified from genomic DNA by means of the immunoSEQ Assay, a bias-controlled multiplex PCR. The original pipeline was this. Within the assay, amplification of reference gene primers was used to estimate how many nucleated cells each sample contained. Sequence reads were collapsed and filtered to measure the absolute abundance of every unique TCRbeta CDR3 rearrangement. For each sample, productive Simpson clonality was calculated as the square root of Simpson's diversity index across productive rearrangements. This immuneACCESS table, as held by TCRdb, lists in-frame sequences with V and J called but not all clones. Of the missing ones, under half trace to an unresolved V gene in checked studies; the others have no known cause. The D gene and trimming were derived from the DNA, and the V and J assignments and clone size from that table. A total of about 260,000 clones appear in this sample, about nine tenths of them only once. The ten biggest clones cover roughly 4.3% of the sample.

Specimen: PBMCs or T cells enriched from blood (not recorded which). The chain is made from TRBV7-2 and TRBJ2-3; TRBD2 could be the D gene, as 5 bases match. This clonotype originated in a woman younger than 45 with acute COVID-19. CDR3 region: CASSLAGVDTQYF. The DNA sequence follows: TGTGCCAGCAGCTTAGCGGGAGTAGATACGCAGTATTTT.